The rows below give T cell receptor beta chains drawn from one sample of a study of control samples from healthy donors and cancer patients. The protocol was immunoSEQ multiplex PCR, while the TCRdb copy is restricted to in-frame clones and leaves out a portion. The repertoire consists of about 89,000 clones, with around 86% occurring once and the leading ten covering around 21%. Specimen: blood. Receptors were obtained from a man aged 25-40 years in good health. The CDR3 runs from the conserved cysteine through the conserved F or W. D genes are given only for firm matches. Clone size is not always given. Where it is, it says once, few, many or a class for expanded clones.

NA	NA	TRBV7-9	TRBJ1-2	TGTGCCAGCAGCCAGAGTGGTCCTTATGGCTACACCTTC	CASSQSGPYGYTF
NA	NA	TRBV6-4	TRBJ2-2	TGTGCCAGCAGTGACTCGCGCCTCGGGGAGCTGTTTTTT	CASSDSRLGELFF
TRBD1	NA	TRBV10-3	TRBJ2-2	TGTGCCATCAGGCGGGACAGGGGGCAAAACGGGGAGCTGTTTTTT	CAIRRDRGQNGELFF
NA	NA	TRBV19	TRBJ1-2	TGTGCCAGTAGTGCCGACATTAACTATGGCTACACCTTC	CASSADINYGYTF
TRBD1	NA	TRBV20-1	TRBJ1-6	TGCAGTGCTAGTGAGGCAGGGGGGAGTGGTTCACCCCTCCACTTT	CSASEAGGSGSPLHF
TRBD1	NA	TRBV5-1	TRBJ1-6	TGCGCCAGCAGCGGACAGGGGTCGGGGGCCTATAATTCACCCCTCCACTTT	CASSGQGSGAYNSPLHF
NA	NA	TRBV2	TRBJ2-5	TGTGCCATACAAAGGACCCCTCAAGAGACCCAGTACTTC	CAIQRTPQETQYF
TRBD1	NA	TRBV10-3	TRBJ2-1	TGTGCCATCAGTCCACAGGGGACCCCCTACAATGAGCAGTTCTTC	CAISPQGTPYNEQFF
NA	NA	TRBV27	TRBJ1-1	TGTGTCAGCAGTTTATTCGGGGGTATGAACACTGAAGCTTTCTTT	CVSSLFGGMNTEAFF
NA	NA	TRBV28	TRBJ1-4	TGTGCCAGCAGTACCCACAGGGATCGGAAACTGTTTTTT	CASSTHRDRKLFF
NA	NA	TRBV19	TRBJ1-6	TGTGCCAGTAGTATTGACATGGGGGATTCACCCCTCCACTTT	CASSIDMGDSPLHF
NA	NA	TRBV2	TRBJ2-1	TGTGCCAGCAGGCCCACGATACTTTGGGATGAGCAGTTCTTC	CASRPTILWDEQFF
NA	few	TRBV24-1	TRBJ2-3	TGTGCCACCAGTCGGGACGGTAGCACAGATACGCAGTATTTT	CATSRDGSTDTQYF